This T cell receptor (beta chain) was documented in a study of post-analysis software for immune sequencing data. Broader study findings: F-measure co-clustering was strong for batch-matched samples. Patients carried roughly 5 TRBV segments more frequently than controls did, and TRBV5-6, TRBV5-1 and TRBV20-1 were among them.

Prepared TCR beta cDNA libraries contained unique molecular identifiers. MiXCR, applied by TCRdb to the PCR reads, yields one record per CDR3 protein. The profile shows about 770,000 distinct CDR3 sequences, roughly 46% of them singletons. Of note for this clonotype: The antigen is undetermined. A much larger clone differs from this one at a single base, so this may be a read error.

CDR1 and CDR2 (germline): LGHNA, YSLEER. The CDR3 runs to 15 residues. Sequencing was done on a sample of blood. The chain carries TRBV4-3 and TRBJ2-2, with D perhaps TRBD2 (5 bases). This receptor was identified in a girl aged 5-17 years with multiple sclerosis. CDR3 sequence (DNA): TGCGCCGGCAGCCAAGAACTAGATAACACCGGGGAGCTGTTTTTT. This encodes CAGSQELDNTGELFF.